This T cell receptor (beta chain) was profiled in a study of cytomegalovirus exposure and HLA in healthy donors. The study's findings and limits: As confirmed in vitro, a few CMV-associated chains were specific for CMV antigens.

PCR primers comprised 60 Vbeta and 13 Jbeta primers. The repertoire was sequenced with immunoSEQ multiplex PCR; TCRdb's copy has only in-frame clones and lacks some. The repertoire holds hundreds of thousands of clones, with around 65% as singletons. With respect to this clone: Antigen unknown.

Germline V lookup: CDR1 LGHNT, CDR2 FRNRAP. V was cut by 5 bases and J by 2 bases, with 16 bases left in between. This CDR3 is 15 amino acids long. The clonotype originates from a female donor in good health and CMV-seronegative. Material: PBMCs. This rearrangement joins TRBV12-5 to TRBJ2-7; D is possibly TRBD1 (5 bases). CDR3 nucleotides: TGTGCTAGTGGTACGCCCTATCCGACAGCCTACGAGCAGTACTTC. This translates into CASGTPYPTAYEQYF.